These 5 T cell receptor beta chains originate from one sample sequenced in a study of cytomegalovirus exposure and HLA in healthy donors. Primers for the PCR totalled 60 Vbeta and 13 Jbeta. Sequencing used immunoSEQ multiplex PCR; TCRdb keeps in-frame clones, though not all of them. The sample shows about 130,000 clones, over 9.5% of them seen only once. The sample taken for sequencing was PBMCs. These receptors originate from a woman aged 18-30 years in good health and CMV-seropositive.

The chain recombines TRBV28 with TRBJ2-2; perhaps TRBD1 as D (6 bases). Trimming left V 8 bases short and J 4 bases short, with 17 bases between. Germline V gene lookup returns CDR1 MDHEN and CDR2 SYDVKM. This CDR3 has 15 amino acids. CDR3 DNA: TGTGCCAGCCACGACAGGCCGCGAGTCACCGGGGAGCTGTTTTTT. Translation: CASHDRPRVTGELFF. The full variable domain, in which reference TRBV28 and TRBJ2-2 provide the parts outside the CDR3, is DVKVTQSSRYLVKRTGEKVFLECVQDMDHENMFWYRQDPGLGLRLIYFSYDVKMKEKGDIPEGYSVSREKKERFSLILESASTNQTSMYLCASHDRPRVTGELFFGEGSRLTVL.

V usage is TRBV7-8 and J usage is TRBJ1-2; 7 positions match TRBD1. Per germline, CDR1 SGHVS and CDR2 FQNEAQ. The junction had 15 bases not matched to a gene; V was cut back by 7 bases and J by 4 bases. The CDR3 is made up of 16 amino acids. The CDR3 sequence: CASTPSRGTVTYGYTF. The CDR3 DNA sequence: TGTGCCAGCACGCCATCCAGAGGGACAGTCACCTATGGCTACACCTTC. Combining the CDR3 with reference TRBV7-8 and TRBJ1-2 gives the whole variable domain GAGVSQSPRYKVAKRGQDVALRCDPISGHVSLFWYQQALGQGPEFLTYFQNEAQLDKSGLPSDRFFAERPEGSVSTLKIQRTQQEDSAVYLCASTPSRGTVTYGYTFGSGTRLTVV.

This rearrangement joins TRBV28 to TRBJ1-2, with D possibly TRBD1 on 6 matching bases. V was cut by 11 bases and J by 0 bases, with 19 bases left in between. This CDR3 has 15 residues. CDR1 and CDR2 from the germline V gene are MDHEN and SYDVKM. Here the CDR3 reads CACWSQGDPNYGYTF. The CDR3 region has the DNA TGTGCCTGCTGGTCACAGGGCGACCCTAACTATGGCTACACCTTC.

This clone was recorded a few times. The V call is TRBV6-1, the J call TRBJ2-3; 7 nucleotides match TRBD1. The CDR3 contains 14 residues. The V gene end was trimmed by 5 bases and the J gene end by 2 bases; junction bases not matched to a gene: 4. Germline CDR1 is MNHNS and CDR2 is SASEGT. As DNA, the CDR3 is TGTGCCAGCAGTACACAGGGGCACACAGATACGCAGTATTTT. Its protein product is CASSTQGHTDTQYF.

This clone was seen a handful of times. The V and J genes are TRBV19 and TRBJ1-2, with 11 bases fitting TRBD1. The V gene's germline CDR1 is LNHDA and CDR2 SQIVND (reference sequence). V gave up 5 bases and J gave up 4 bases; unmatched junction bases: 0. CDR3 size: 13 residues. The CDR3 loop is CASSGTGGYGYTF. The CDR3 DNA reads TGTGCCAGTAGTGGGACAGGGGGCTATGGCTACACCTTC.